One sample yielded the 25 T cell receptor beta chains listed below, sequenced in a study of spatial heterogeneity in lung cancer. Sample time point: sample taken at primary tumor resection. TCRdb ran MiXCR on the 5' RACE reads and lists one entry per CDR3 protein. The table has about 40,000 distinct CDR3 sequences, approximately 5.6% seen once. The sequencing here drew on PBMCs, taken at surgery. Receptors originate from a female donor with early-stage non-small cell lung cancer.

This clonotype was seen repeatedly, ten times or more. The CDR3, as DNA: TGTGCCAGCAGTTATAGGCTTTCCGTTGGGGCAGATACGCAGTATTTT. Amino acids: CASSYRLSVGADTQYF. V usage is TRBV27 and J usage is TRBJ2-3; the D is unclear. Germline CDR1 and CDR2: MNHEY and SMNVEV (reference sequence). V lost 4 bases and J lost 4, with 18 bases in between. This CDR3 comprises 16 residues.

This clonotype was seen ten or more times. The rearrangement joins TRBV27 to TRBJ2-2; either TRBD1 or TRBD2 may fit D (5 bases each). Trimming pared 4 bases from V and 6 bases from J, leaving 9 bases between. Looked up from germline, CDR1 is MNHEY and CDR2 is SMNVEV (reference sequence). This CDR3 comprises 13 residues. DNA for the CDR3: TGTGCCAGCAGTTGGGGGACCCCCGGGGAGCTGTTTTTT. Protein product: CASSWGTPGELFF.

This clonotype appeared many times. The chain links TRBV28 to TRBJ2-6, with TRBD2 as a possible D gene (6 bases). Germline assignment: CDR1 MDHEN and CDR2 SYDVKM. Trimming left V 5 bases short and J 2 bases short, with 10 bases between. CDR3 length: 15 residues. As DNA, the CDR3 is TGTGCCAGCAGTGAGGAGGGGACTGGGGCCAACGTCCTGACTTTC. Its translation: CASSEEGTGANVLTF.

This clonotype was counted between two and nine times. The CDR3 loop reads CANPLLLEQGSPLYPLHF. In DNA, the CDR3 is TGTGCCAACCCCCTACTACTGGAACAGGGAAGCCCTTTATACCCCCTCCACTTT. The rearrangement joins TRBV15 to TRBJ1-6; TRBD1 is a possible D gene (6 bases). Germline CDR1 LNHNV, CDR2 YYDKDF (reference sequence). V was trimmed by 10 bases and J by 13 bases, leaving 35 bases between them. CDR3 length: 18 amino acids.

The sample holds many counts of this clonotype. The CDR3 loop is CAISERGPNTGELFF. The CDR3 region has the DNA TGTGCCATCAGTGAGAGGGGACCGAACACCGGGGAGCTGTTTTTT. The rearrangement uses TRBV10-3 and TRBJ2-2, with D perhaps being TRBD1 or TRBD2 (5 bases each). This CDR3 contains 15 residues. Between the trimmed V and J ends, which lost 2 bases and 0 bases, there was a span of 7 bases. From germline, CDR1 is ENHRY and CDR2 SYGVKD.

In this sample, this clonotype turned up many times. The chain employs TRBV5-1 and TRBJ2-1; possibly TRBD1 or TRBD2 for D (5 bases each). CDR1 and CDR2 (germline): SGHRS, YFSETQ. The CDR3 has 15 residues. V was shortened by 0 bases and J by 5 bases, with 12 bases between the two germline ends. The CDR3 DNA reads TGCGCCAGCAGCTTGGCCGAGGGGCAGAACAATGAGCAGTTCTTC. This encodes CASSLAEGQNNEQFF.

This clonotype was recorded many times. The chain joins TRBV7-2 to TRBJ1-6; D call uncertain. This CDR3 comprises 15 residues. The V gene's germline CDR1 is SGHTA and CDR2 FQGNSA. The ends were cut back, 5 bases at V and 1 base at J, with 9 bases in the middle. The CDR3 here is CASSLRGSYNSPLHF. For the CDR3, the DNA is TGTGCCAGCAGCCTACGAGGGTCCTATAATTCACCCCTCCACTTT.

This clonotype was observed many times. The chain carries TRBV27 and TRBJ1-5, with D uncertain. Trimming stripped 5 bases from V and 7 bases from J, with 12 bases between. Per germline, CDR1 MNHEY and CDR2 SMNVEV (reference sequence). This CDR3 region has 13 residues. The CDR3 protein is CASSDLAGQPQHF. CDR3 sequence (DNA): TGTGCCAGCAGTGACCTCGCGGGGCAGCCCCAGCATTTT.

Only a few counts were recorded for this clonotype. The J gene is TRBJ2-7, the V gene TRBV19; D might be TRBD1 (6 bases). This CDR3 comprises 12 residues. V was trimmed by 6 bases and J by 7 bases, leaving 13 bases between them. Germline V gives CDR1 LNHDA, CDR2 SQIVND (reference sequence). The CDR3 nucleotides are TGTGCCAGTAGACATGGGCAGGGGGAGCAGTACTTC. It yields the protein CASRHGQGEQYF.

This clonotype occurred a few times. The chain is built from TRBV5-6 and TRBJ2-7, with D unresolved. The CDR3 has 12 amino acids. Trimming removed 0 bases at V and 3 bases at J, with 4 bases between. CDR1 is SGHDT and CDR2 is YYEEEE in the germline V gene. The CDR3 reads CASSLDYYEQYF. In nucleotides, the CDR3 is TGTGCCAGCAGCTTGGATTACTACGAGCAGTACTTC.

In its sample, this clonotype was seen many times. The chain is built from TRBV4-1 and TRBJ2-5, with 12 nucleotides matching TRBD2. Germline CDR1 is MGHRA and CDR2 is YSYEKL. The ends lost 0 bases at V and 5 bases at J; junction bases unmatched: 7. The CDR3 covers 17 residues. The CDR3 is CASSQELRTSGAETQYF. Written as DNA, the CDR3 is TGCGCCAGCAGCCAAGAGCTAAGGACTAGCGGGGCGGAGACCCAGTACTTC.

This clonotype was seen repeatedly, ten times or more. This chain links TRBV6-2 or TRBV6-3 with TRBJ1-6, with 10 bases that match TRBD1. This CDR3 comprises 14 residues. The ends lost 6 bases at V and 9 bases at J; junction bases unmatched: 5. Germline V gene data show CDR1 as MNHEY and CDR2 as SVGEGT. CDR3 bases: TGTGCCAGCAGCGGACAGGGGGGGATTTCACCCCTCCACTTT. Translating it yields CASSGQGGISPLHF.

This clonotype was counted a few times. The chain uses TRBV19 and TRBJ1-1, with D hard to call. Germline V gene lookup returns CDR1 LNHDA and CDR2 SQIVND (reference sequence). Trimming stripped 1 base from V and 1 base from J, with 4 bases between. The CDR3 contains 13 residues. The CDR3 is CASSIGKNTEAFF. The CDR3 nucleotides are TGTGCCAGTAGTATAGGAAAGAACACTGAAGCTTTCTTT.

This clonotype was recorded a few times. This chain uses TRBV12-3 or TRBV12-4 with TRBJ2-7; D not certain. Trimming removed 1 base from V and 0 bases from J, with 7 bases in between. This CDR3 comprises 14 residues. CDR3 coding DNA: TGTGCCAGCAGTTTAGGACATCTCTCCTACGAGCAGTACTTC. Translation gives CASSLGHLSYEQYF.

In this sample, this clonotype turned up many times. The chain recombines TRBV6-5 with TRBJ2-7, with D possibly TRBD2 on 6 matching bases. The germline CDR1 and CDR2 sequences are MNHEY and SVGAGI. The CDR3 sequence is 12 residues long. V lost 5 bases, J lost 4 bases, and 9 bases lay in between. The CDR3 region is CASSPRGYEQYF. Here the CDR3 DNA reads TGTGCCAGCAGTCCACGGGGGTACGAGCAGTACTTC.

There are many counts of this clonotype. The rearrangement joins TRBV20-1 to TRBJ2-5, with D perhaps being TRBD1 or TRBD2 (6 bases each). The germline V gene has CDR1 DFQATT and CDR2 SNEGSKA (reference sequence). V was trimmed by 0 bases and J by 1 base, leaving 15 bases between them. The length of the CDR3 is 16 residues. The CDR3 loop reads CSARDQGGPAQETQYF. The CDR3 coding sequence is TGCAGTGCTAGAGATCAAGGGGGGCCTGCCCAAGAGACCCAGTACTTC.

This clonotype was counted many times. The J gene is TRBJ1-2, the V gene TRBV7-2, with D perhaps matching TRBD1 (6 bases). The CDR3 is made up of 13 amino acids. Trimming took off 2 bases at V and 7 bases at J, with 11 bases between the two ends. Germline CDR1 reads SGHTA; CDR2 reads FQGNSA. CDR3 loop: CASSLYGGLGYTF. The CDR3 DNA follows: TGTGCCAGCAGCTTATATGGGGGGCTTGGCTACACCTTC.

V gene TRBV4-2 combines with J gene TRBJ1-2; D remains unclear. CDR1 is LGHNA and CDR2 is YNFKEQ in the germline V gene. Trimming took 0 bases from V and 8 from J, leaving 10 bases between them. The CDR3 is 13 residues long. The CDR3 loop is CASSQDLELGYTF. The CDR3, as DNA: TGTGCCAGCAGCCAAGATTTGGAGCTCGGCTACACCTTC.

This clonotype was observed a few times. The chain recombines TRBV4-1 with TRBJ1-3; D ambiguous. Germline-derived CDR1 and CDR2 are MGHRA and YSYEKL. This CDR3 region has 17 residues. Trimming took 0 bases from V and 3 from J, leaving 15 bases between them. The CDR3 loop reads CASSQERTGMSGNTIYF. In DNA form, the CDR3 reads TGCGCCAGCAGCCAAGAGAGGACCGGGATGAGTGGAAACACCATATATTTT.

At least ten counts were recorded for this clonotype. The chain carries TRBV28 and TRBJ1-4; 10 bases fit TRBD1. The J segment lost 4 bases and the V segment lost 6 bases, leaving 8 bases of the junction unmatched. This CDR3 is built from 16 residues. CDR1 and CDR2 (germline): MDHEN, SYDVKM. The CDR3 is CASSAGTGDLNEKLFF. The CDR3 DNA reads as TGTGCCAGCAGCGCCGGGACAGGGGATCTTAATGAAAAACTGTTTTTT.

This clonotype occurred many times. This chain connects TRBV10-3 to TRBJ1-2; D unclear. The V end was cut by 6 bases, the J end by 2 bases, with 16 bases between. The length of the CDR3 is 15 residues. The V gene's germline CDR1 is ENHRY and CDR2 SYGVKD. Here the CDR3 reads CAIRTPLHLNYGYTF. CDR3 DNA: TGTGCCATCAGGACCCCTCTCCACTTGAACTATGGCTACACCTTC.

This clonotype has a count of ten or more. V is TRBV28 and J is TRBJ2-1, with 8 bases aligning to TRBD2. V dropped 3 bases and J dropped 9; count of bases not matched to a gene: 13. The length of the CDR3 is 16 residues. Germline V gene data show CDR1 as MDHEN and CDR2 as SYDVKM. The CDR3 loop reads CASSFPGGAKASEQFF. The CDR3 DNA is TGTGCCAGCAGTTTCCCCGGGGGGGCTAAGGCCTCTGAGCAGTTCTTC.

The chain couples TRBV5-1 to TRBJ1-1, with 7 bases identical to TRBD1. The germline V gene encodes CDR1 SGHRS and CDR2 YFSETQ. J was trimmed by 0 bases and V by 4 bases; bases with no gene match: 9. This CDR3 has 16 residues. CDR3 nucleotide sequence: TGCGCCAGCAGCCTACAGGGGAATGGCATGAACACTGAAGCTTTCTTT. It encodes CASSLQGNGMNTEAFF.

This clonotype was counted a few times. The J gene is TRBJ2-3, the V gene TRBV11-2; 12 bases align to TRBD2. This CDR3 contains 15 residues. CDR1 is SGHAT, CDR2 FQNNGV, per germline. The V and J ends lost 1 base and 5 bases, in that order; junction bases with no gene match: 1. CDR3 amino acids: CASSLATSGGDTQYF. CDR3 nucleotide sequence: TGTGCCAGCAGCTTAGCGACTAGCGGGGGAGATACGCAGTATTTT.

The rearrangement joins TRBV11-1 to TRBJ1-1; D is uncertain. CDR3 length: 12 residues. Germline V lookup: CDR1 SGHAT, CDR2 FQDESV (reference sequence). The V end lost 2 bases, the J end lost 7 bases, and 8 bases lay between the germline ends. The CDR3 is CASSLQNGEAFF. CDR3 nucleotide sequence: TGTGCCAGCAGCTTACAGAACGGTGAAGCTTTCTTT.